The present entry profiles one T cell receptor (beta chain) with its context. These data come from a study of blood T cell repertoires in COVID-19. Study-level information: In each case, the material was cDNA or gDNA derived from T cells, B-cell-depleted T cells, or PBMCs.

For recovered donors of Cohort 3, there were two negative PCRs, clearance, or symptom resolution. Germline assignment: CDR1 MDHEN and CDR2 SYDVKM. V was clipped by 2 bases and J by 5 bases, with 6 bases between them. The CDR3 length is 13 residues. Repertoires were generated with immunoSEQ multiplex PCR, while TCRdb's copy carries only in-frame clones and drops some. The sample carries some 350,000 clones, 88% recorded once. This TCR derives from a man aged 25-45 years who had recovered from COVID-19. V and J are TRBV28 and TRBJ2-2; the D is unclear. Sequencing was carried out using PBMCs or T cells enriched from blood (not recorded which). In nucleotides, the CDR3 is TGTGCCAGCAGTTTACCCACAACCGGGGAGCTGTTTTTT. Its protein product is CASSLPTTGELFF.